This T cell receptor beta chain was obtained from a study of T cells in Graves' hyperthyroidism and ophthalmopathy. Study-level findings and limits: Most thyroid clonotypes with frequency above 0.001 were detected in blood.

PBMCs were collected from a roughly 9.7 ml volume of fresh peripheral blood. RNA transcripts were the template for amplifying TCR beta CDR3 regions. The TCR CDR3 first-round RT-PCR relied on the HTBI primer set. In TCRdb, the multiplex PCR reads were re-called with MiXCR into one record per CDR3 protein. The sample gives about 350,000 distinct CDR3 sequences, roughly 14% of which show up once; approximately 25% is in the top ten. Trimming left V 2 bases short and J 3 bases short, with 11 bases between. Germline CDR1 and CDR2: MNHNY and SVGAGI (reference sequence). This CDR3 region has 15 residues. This clonotype was recorded a few times. Its antigen is unknown.

This TCR came from a woman aged 30 to 39 with Graves' hyperthyroidism. V and J are TRBV6-6 and TRBJ2-4; maybe TRBD2 (6 bases). The sequencing sample was made of blood. The CDR3 bases are TGTGCCAGCAGTTACCCAAGGGGAGGCAAAAACATTCAGTACTTC. Its translation is CASSYPRGGKNIQYF.